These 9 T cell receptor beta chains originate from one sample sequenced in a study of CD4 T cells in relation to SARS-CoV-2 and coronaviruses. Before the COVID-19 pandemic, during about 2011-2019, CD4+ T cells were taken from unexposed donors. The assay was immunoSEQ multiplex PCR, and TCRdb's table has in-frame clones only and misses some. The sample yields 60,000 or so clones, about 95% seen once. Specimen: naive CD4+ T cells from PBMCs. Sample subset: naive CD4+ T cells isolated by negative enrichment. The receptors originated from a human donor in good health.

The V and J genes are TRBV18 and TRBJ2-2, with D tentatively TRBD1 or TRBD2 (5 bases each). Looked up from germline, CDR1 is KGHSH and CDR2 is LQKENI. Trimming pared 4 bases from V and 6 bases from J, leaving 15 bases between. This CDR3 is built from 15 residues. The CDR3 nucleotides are TGTGCCAGCTCACGCCGGGACCACACCGCCGGGGAGCTGTTTTTT. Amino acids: CASSRRDHTAGELFF.

CDR3 sequence (DNA): TGTGCCAGCAGCTTAAGGGACAGGGAAAATGGAAACACCATATATTTT. Residues: CASSLRDRENGNTIYF. The V call is TRBV7-9, the J call TRBJ1-3; 9 nucleotides align to TRBD1. CDR3 size: 16 residues. Losses at the gene ends were 2 bases for V and 3 bases for J; bases not matched to a gene: 5. Germline V gives CDR1 SEHNR, CDR2 FQNEAQ (reference sequence).

CDR3 coding DNA: TGTGCCAGCACCCGGGATTTCAATGAGCAGTTCTTC. It is translated as CASTRDFNEQFF. The V call is TRBV5-8, the J call TRBJ2-1; D might be TRBD2 (5 bases). Germline assignment: CDR1 SGHTS and CDR2 YDEGEE. The CDR3 totals 12 residues. Trimming stripped 6 bases from V and 6 bases from J, with 10 bases between.

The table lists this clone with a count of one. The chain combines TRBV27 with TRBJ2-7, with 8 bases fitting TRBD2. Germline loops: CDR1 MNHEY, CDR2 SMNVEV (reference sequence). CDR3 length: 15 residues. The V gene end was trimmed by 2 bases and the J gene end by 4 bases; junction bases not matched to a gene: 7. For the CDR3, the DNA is TGTGCCAGCAGTTTAACTGCAAGCGGGAGATACGAGCAGTACTTC. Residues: CASSLTASGRYEQYF.

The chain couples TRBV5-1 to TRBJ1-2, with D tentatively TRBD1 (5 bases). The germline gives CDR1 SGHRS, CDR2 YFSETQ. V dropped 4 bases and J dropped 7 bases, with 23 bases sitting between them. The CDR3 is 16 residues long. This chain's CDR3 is CASSNEGRKGLGGYTF. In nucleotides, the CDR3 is TGCGCCAGCAGCAACGAGGGGCGGAAGGGTCTAGGTGGCTACACCTTC.

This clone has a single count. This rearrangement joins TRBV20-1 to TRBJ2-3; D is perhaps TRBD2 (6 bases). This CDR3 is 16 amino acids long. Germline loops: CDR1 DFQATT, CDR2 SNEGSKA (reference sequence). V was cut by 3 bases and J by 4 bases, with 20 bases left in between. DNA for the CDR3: TGCAGTGCTAGTGGGAGCCGCGGGACGAGGGCAGATACGCAGTATTTT. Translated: CSASGSRGTRADTQYF.

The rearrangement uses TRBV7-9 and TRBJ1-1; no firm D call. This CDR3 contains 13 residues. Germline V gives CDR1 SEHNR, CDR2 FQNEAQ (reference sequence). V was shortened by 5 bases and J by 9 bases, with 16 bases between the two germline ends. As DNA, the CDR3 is TGTGCCAGCAGCCTAGGAGTGCGTCTAAAAGCTTTCTTT. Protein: CASSLGVRLKAFF.

CDR3 coding DNA: TGTGCCAGTAACCAAGGATATAATTCACCCCTCCACTTT. Its protein is CASNQGYNSPLHF. The J gene is TRBJ1-6, the V gene TRBV19; D unclear. V shed 7 bases and J shed 4 bases, with 8 bases lying between them. Per germline, CDR1 LNHDA and CDR2 SQIVND (reference sequence). The CDR3 consists of 13 residues. Full variable domain (outside the CDR3, taken from reference TRBV19 and TRBJ1-6): DGGITQSPKYLFRKEGQNVTLSCEQNLNHDAMYWYRQDPGQGLRLIYYSQIVNDFQKGDIAEGYSVSREKKESFPLTVTSAQKNPTAFYLCASNQGYNSPLHFGNGTRLTVT.

CDR3 amino acids: CASSRGRSYEQYF. The CDR3 DNA reads as TGTGCCAGCAGCCGAGGCAGGTCCTACGAGCAGTACTTC. The rearrangement links TRBV7-7 to TRBJ2-7; D is uncertain. Germline V gene data show CDR1 as SSHAT and CDR2 as FNYEAQ (reference sequence). This CDR3 is 13 amino acids long. Deletions cut 5 bases from V and 1 base from J, with 9 bases between.